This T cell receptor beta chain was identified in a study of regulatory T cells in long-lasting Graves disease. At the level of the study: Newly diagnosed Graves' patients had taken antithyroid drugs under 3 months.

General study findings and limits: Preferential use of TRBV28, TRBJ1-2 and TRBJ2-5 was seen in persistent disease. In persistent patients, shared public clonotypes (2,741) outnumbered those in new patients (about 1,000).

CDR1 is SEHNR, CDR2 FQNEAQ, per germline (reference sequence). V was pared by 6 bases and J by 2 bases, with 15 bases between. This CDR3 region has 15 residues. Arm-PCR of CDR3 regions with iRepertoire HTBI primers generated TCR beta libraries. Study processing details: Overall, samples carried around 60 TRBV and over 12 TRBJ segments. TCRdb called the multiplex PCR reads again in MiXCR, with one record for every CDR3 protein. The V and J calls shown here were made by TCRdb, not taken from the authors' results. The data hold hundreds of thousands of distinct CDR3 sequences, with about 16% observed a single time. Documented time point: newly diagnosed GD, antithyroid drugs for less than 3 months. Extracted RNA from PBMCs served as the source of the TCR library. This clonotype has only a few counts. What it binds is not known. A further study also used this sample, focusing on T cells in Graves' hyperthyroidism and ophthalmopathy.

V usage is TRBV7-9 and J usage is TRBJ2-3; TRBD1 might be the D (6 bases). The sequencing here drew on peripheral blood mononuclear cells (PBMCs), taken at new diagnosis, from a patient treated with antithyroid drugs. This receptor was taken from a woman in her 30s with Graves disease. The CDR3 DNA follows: TGTGCCAGCAGTCCCCGACAGGCTATCACAGATACGCAGTATTTT. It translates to CASSPRQAITDTQYF.